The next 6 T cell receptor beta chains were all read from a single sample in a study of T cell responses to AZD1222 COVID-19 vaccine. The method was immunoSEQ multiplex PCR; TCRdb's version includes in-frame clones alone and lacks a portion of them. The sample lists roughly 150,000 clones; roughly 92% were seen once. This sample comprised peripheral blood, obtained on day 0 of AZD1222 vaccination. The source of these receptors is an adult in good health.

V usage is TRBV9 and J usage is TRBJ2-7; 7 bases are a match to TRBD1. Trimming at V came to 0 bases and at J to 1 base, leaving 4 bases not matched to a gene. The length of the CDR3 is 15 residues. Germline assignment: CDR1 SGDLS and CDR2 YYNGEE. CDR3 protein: CASSVGGTVSYEQYF. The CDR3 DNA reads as TGTGCCAGCAGCGTAGGAGGGACAGTGTCCTACGAGCAGTACTTC.

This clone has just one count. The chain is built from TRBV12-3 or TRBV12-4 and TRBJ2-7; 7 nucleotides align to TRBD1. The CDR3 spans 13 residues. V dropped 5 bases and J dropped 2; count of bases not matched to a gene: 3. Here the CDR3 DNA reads TGTGCCAGCAGTCGGGACAGAACCTACGAGCAGTACTTC. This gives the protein CASSRDRTYEQYF.

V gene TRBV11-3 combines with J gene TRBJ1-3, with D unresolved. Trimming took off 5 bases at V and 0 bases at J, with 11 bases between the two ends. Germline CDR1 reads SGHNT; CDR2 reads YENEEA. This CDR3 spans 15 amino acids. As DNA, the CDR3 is TGTGCCAGCAGCCGAGTCCCTTGCTCTGGAAACACCATATATTTT. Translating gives CASSRVPCSGNTIYF.

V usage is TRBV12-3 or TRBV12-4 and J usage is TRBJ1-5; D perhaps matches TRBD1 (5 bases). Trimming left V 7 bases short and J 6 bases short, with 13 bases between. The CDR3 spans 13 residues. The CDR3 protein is CASTREGIQPQHF. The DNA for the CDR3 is TGTGCCAGCACCCGGGAGGGGATTCAGCCCCAGCATTTT.

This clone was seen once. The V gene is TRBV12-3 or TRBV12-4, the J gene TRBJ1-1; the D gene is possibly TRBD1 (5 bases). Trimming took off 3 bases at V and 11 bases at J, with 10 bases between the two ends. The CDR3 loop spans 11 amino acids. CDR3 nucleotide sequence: TGTGCCAGCAGTTTGGGGACGAGGGCTTTCTTT. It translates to CASSLGTRAFF.

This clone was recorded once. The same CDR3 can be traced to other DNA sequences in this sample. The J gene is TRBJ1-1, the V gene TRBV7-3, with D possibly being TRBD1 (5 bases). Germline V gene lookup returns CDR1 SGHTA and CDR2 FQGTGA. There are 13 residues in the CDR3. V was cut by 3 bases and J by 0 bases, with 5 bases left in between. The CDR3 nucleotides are TGTGCCAGCAGCTTGACAGTGAACACTGAAGCTTTCTTT. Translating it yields CASSLTVNTEAFF.